A single sample is the source of the 24 T cell receptor beta chains below, sequenced in a study of blood T cells in healthy people across ages. With a J-beta primer mix and a sample-barcoded 5' primer, a second PCR ran roughly 6 to 12 cycles. TCRdb recomputed calls from the 5' RACE reads with MiXCR, one row per CDR3 protein. The sample yields around 1,600,000 distinct CDR3 sequences, roughly 43% seen once. Sequencing was done on a sample of blood. The origin of the receptors is a woman between 18 and 29 years old in good health.

This clonotype was seen only a few times. The chain joins TRBV12-5 to TRBJ2-7; tentatively, D is TRBD1 (7 bases). This CDR3 contains 15 residues. Germline V gene sequence: CDR1 LGHNT, CDR2 FRNRAP. V dropped 5 bases and J dropped 7 bases, with 21 bases sitting between them. The CDR3 is CASGPRQGGGNEQYF. The CDR3, as DNA: TGTGCTAGTGGTCCCCGACAGGGAGGAGGGAATGAGCAGTACTTC.

The chain has TRBV6-2 or TRBV6-3 and TRBJ1-6; possibly TRBD1 for D (5 bases). The germline V and J ends were trimmed by 2 bases and 10 bases, with 15 bases remaining between them. This CDR3 region has 15 residues. Germline V gene sequence: CDR1 MNHEY, CDR2 SVGEGT. The CDR3 DNA is TGTGCCAGCAGTTACGGCAGCCAGGGTAGGTCACCCCTCCACTTT. Protein product: CASSYGSQGRSPLHF.

Notes on this clonotype: The junction does not match germline at one end; this may be a read error. This chain connects TRBV6-6 to TRBJ2-5; 7 nucleotides match TRBD1. The J call may be incorrect, as the DNA end agrees better with TRBJ2-7. Germline CDR1 MNHNY, CDR2 SVGAGI (reference sequence). The CDR3 has 14 residues. The CDR3 DNA follows: TGTGCCAGCAGTTACTCACAGGGGTCCTTCGAGCAGTACTTC. Translation: CASSYSQGSFEQYF.

CDR3 loop: CASSPRGLGNIQYF. The CDR3 nucleotides read TGTGCCAGCAGTCCTCGGGGGCTCGGGAACATTCAGTACTTC. The J gene is TRBJ2-4, the V gene TRBV13, with D possibly called TRBD1 or TRBD2 (6 bases each). Trimming pared 6 bases from V and 7 bases from J, leaving 16 bases between. Germline lookup yields CDR1 PRHDT and CDR2 FYEKMQ (reference sequence). The CDR3 consists of 14 residues.

CDR3 sequence: CASSRGQGTYGYTF. The CDR3 DNA reads as TGCGCCAGCAGCCGCGGACAGGGCACCTATGGCTACACCTTC. The chain couples TRBV4-3 to TRBJ1-2, with TRBD1 matching 8 bases. V shed 4 bases, J shed 4 bases, and the junction held 5 bases outside the gene matches. CDR3 length: 14 amino acids. Germline V CDR1 and CDR2: LGHNA, YSLEER.

This clonotype has more than one count but fewer than ten. Written as DNA, the CDR3 is TGCGCCAGCAGCTTGGCGCCTAGCGGGAGCCCGACCCAGGACAATGAGCAGTTCTTC. Translated, it gives CASSLAPSGSPTQDNEQFF. V is TRBV5-1 and J is TRBJ2-1, with TRBD2 matching 10 bases. The CDR3 loop spans 19 amino acids. V shed 0 bases, J shed 5 bases, and the junction held 14 bases outside the gene matches. CDR1 is SGHRS, CDR2 YFSETQ, per germline.

V and J are TRBV27 and TRBJ1-1; D is undetermined. The CDR3 has 14 amino acids. CDR1 is MNHEY and CDR2 is SMNVEV in the germline V gene (reference sequence). Trimming removed 2 bases at V and 2 bases at J, with 9 bases between. CDR3 coding DNA: TGTGCCAGCAGTTTAATGGTCGGTAACACTGAAGCTTTCTTT. Translation gives CASSLMVGNTEAFF.

Notes on this clonotype: The junction does not match germline at one end; this may be a read error. The gene calls are TRBV5-1 and TRBJ2-7; D might be TRBD1 (6 bases). Germline CDR1 SGHRS, CDR2 YFSETQ. The CDR3 runs to 15 residues. The CDR3 DNA sequence: TGCGCCAGCAGCTCTGGGACACCTGGGGGTTACGGGCAGTACTTC. Its translation: CASSSGTPGGYGQYF.

The sample holds many counts of this clonotype. V and J are TRBV10-3 and TRBJ2-5, with 8 positions matching TRBD1. CDR1 and CDR2 from the germline V gene are ENHRY and SYGVKD. The CDR3 loop spans 14 amino acids. V shed 5 bases, J shed 2 bases, and the junction held 4 bases outside the gene matches. CDR3: CAISPTGVQETQYF. CDR3 nucleotides: TGTGCCATCAGTCCGACAGGGGTTCAAGAGACCCAGTACTTC.

There are a few counts of this clonotype. This chain joins TRBV29-1 and TRBJ1-1; D gene uncertain. The germline V gene has CDR1 SQVTM and CDR2 ANQGSEA. This CDR3 region has 12 residues. V dropped 4 bases and J dropped 1 base, with 7 bases sitting between them. This chain's CDR3 is CSVGAPNTEAFF. The CDR3 nucleotides are TGCAGCGTTGGGGCGCCGAACACTGAAGCTTTCTTT. Variable domain in full (rest from reference TRBV29-1 and TRBJ1-1): SAVISQKPSRDICQRGTSLTIQCQVDSQVTMMFWYRQQPGQSLTLIATANQGSEATYESGFVIDKFPISRPNLTFSTLTVSNMSPEDSSIYLCSVGAPNTEAFFGQGTRLTVV.

The chain carries TRBV6-2 or TRBV6-3 and TRBJ1-5, with D unclear. Germline lookup yields CDR1 MNHEY and CDR2 SVGEGT. V was pared by 6 bases and J by 6 bases, with 18 bases between. The CDR3 has 15 residues. CDR3 protein: CASSLSLLGPQPQHF. The CDR3, as DNA: TGTGCCAGCAGCCTTTCTCTACTAGGCCCTCAGCCCCAGCATTTT.

This clonotype has only a few counts. The CDR3 coding sequence is TGTGCCAGCAGCCAAGGTGGCGAAGGGACTGAAGCTTTCTTT. It translates to CASSQGGEGTEAFF. The J gene is TRBJ1-1, the V gene TRBV3-1; the D is unclear. The CDR3 consists of 14 residues. Trimming removed 1 base at V and 5 bases at J, with 11 bases between. Germline V gene lookup returns CDR1 LGHDT and CDR2 YNNKEL (reference sequence).

This clonotype was recorded a few times. The chain couples TRBV29-1 to TRBJ2-5; 10 bases map to TRBD2. The germline gives CDR1 SQVTM, CDR2 ANQGSEA. Losses at the gene ends were 6 bases for V and 5 bases for J; bases not matched to a gene: 3. The CDR3 length is 12 residues. The CDR3 is CSVRTSGETQYF. The CDR3, as DNA: TGCAGCGTACGGACTAGCGGTGAGACCCAGTACTTC.

The chain couples TRBV29-1 to TRBJ2-2, with 12 positions matching TRBD1. Germline V gives CDR1 SQVTM, CDR2 ANQGSEA. V shed 5 bases, J shed 7 bases, and the junction held 11 bases outside the gene matches. The CDR3 runs 16 residues. CDR3 nucleotides: TGCAGCGTTTTGGGGACAGGGGGCCAGTATATCGGGGAGCTGTTTTTT. It encodes CSVLGTGGQYIGELFF.

The table lists this clonotype with a count of one. A much larger clone is a single base away; this may be a read error. The rearrangement uses TRBV6-5 and TRBJ2-3, with D perhaps matching TRBD1 or TRBD2 (5 bases each). V dropped 6 bases and J dropped 1 base, with 14 bases sitting between them. This CDR3 spans 15 amino acids. Germline V gene data show CDR1 as MNHEY and CDR2 as SVGAGI. CDR3 amino acids: CASSRDALGTDTQYF. The CDR3 DNA reads TGTGCCAGCAGCAGGGACGCCCTTGGCACAGATACGCAGTATTTT.

CDR3 nucleotide sequence: TGTGCCAGCAGCCCCCAGGGCAAATATGGCTACACCTTC. Amino acid sequence: CASSPQGKYGYTF. The chain combines TRBV11-2 with TRBJ1-2; D may be TRBD1 (5 bases). The germline V and J ends were trimmed by 5 bases and 5 bases, with 12 bases remaining between them. Per germline, CDR1 SGHAT and CDR2 FQNNGV. The CDR3 has 13 residues.

J is TRBJ2-5 and V is TRBV20-1, with a weak D call TRBD1 (6 bases). The CDR3 consists of 13 residues. V was shortened by 3 bases and J by 5 bases, with 13 bases between the two germline ends. The germline gives CDR1 DFQATT, CDR2 SNEGSKA (reference sequence). CDR3 residues: CSASPQGLETQYF. The CDR3 region has the DNA TGCAGTGCTAGCCCACAGGGATTGGAGACCCAGTACTTC.

The chain couples TRBV4-2 to TRBJ2-7, with D possibly being TRBD1 or TRBD2 (8 bases each). Trimming took off 5 bases at V and 3 bases at J, with 23 bases between the two ends. Germline V gene sequence: CDR1 LGHNA, CDR2 YNFKEQ. This CDR3 has 17 amino acids. Here the CDR3 reads CASSRQGLTSGSYEQYF. Written as DNA, the CDR3 is TGTGCCAGCAGCAGACAGGGGCTTACGAGCGGGAGCTACGAGCAGTACTTC.

The chain is built from TRBV20-1 and TRBJ2-1, with D possibly TRBD2 on 7 matching bases. Trimming stripped 5 bases from V and 4 bases from J, with 21 bases between. Germline-derived CDR1 and CDR2 are DFQATT and SNEGSKA (reference sequence). This CDR3 has 16 residues. CDR3 sequence (DNA): TGCAGTGCTTTGCGGGAGCACAGGGAGACTTACAATGAGCAGTTCTTC. Protein product: CSALREHRETYNEQFF.

This clonotype was seen a handful of times. One end of the junction varies from germline; a read error may be responsible. The chain joins TRBV28 to TRBJ2-4; 9 nucleotides match TRBD2. The CDR3 is 16 amino acids. Germline V gives CDR1 MDHEN, CDR2 SYDVKM. CDR3 DNA sequence: TGTGCCAGCGGTTTTAGGGGAGCGGGAGGCAAAAACATTCAGTACTTC. This encodes CASGFRGAGGKNIQYF. Filled out from reference TRBV28 and TRBJ2-4, the complete variable domain reads DVKVTQSSRYLVKRTGEKVFLECVQDMDHENMFWYRQDPGLGLRLIYFSYDVKMKEKGDIPEGYSVSREKKERFSLILESASTNQTSMYLCASGFRGAGGKNIQYFGAGTRLSVL.

In its sample, this clonotype was seen a few times. This chain uses TRBV5-1 with TRBJ1-1; the D is unclear. The V and J ends lost 0 bases and 1 base respectively, with 10 bases between them. This CDR3 is 15 amino acids long. Per the germline V gene, CDR1 is SGHRS and CDR2 is YFSETQ. The CDR3 sequence is CASSLEGRTNTEAFF. CDR3 sequence (DNA): TGCGCCAGCAGCTTGGAAGGCAGGACGAACACTGAAGCTTTCTTT.

V gene TRBV20-1 combines with J gene TRBJ2-1; 13 bases are a match to TRBD2. The J call may be in error: the DNA end matches TRBJ2-7 better. The germline V gene encodes CDR1 DFQATT and CDR2 SNEGSKA (reference sequence). The CDR3 is 14 amino acids. This CDR3 reads CSARGLAGINEQYF. The DNA for the CDR3 is TGCAGTGCTAGGGGACTAGCGGGGATTAATGAGCAGTACTTC.

The chain joins TRBV7-9 to TRBJ2-7, with D perhaps matching TRBD1 or TRBD2 (6 bases each). V lost 5 bases, J lost 7 bases, and 9 bases lay in between. CDR1 is SEHNR and CDR2 is FQNEAQ in the germline V gene (reference sequence). The CDR3 is 11 residues long. In DNA, the CDR3 is TGTGCCAGCAGCACAGGGACTGAGCAGTACTTC. It specifies CASSTGTEQYF.

The chain employs TRBV7-2 and TRBJ2-5, with 16 bases fitting TRBD2. Germline CDR1 reads SGHTA; CDR2 reads FQGNSA. V was clipped by 5 bases and J by 3 bases; unmatched bases: 12. The CDR3 covers 19 residues. The CDR3, as DNA: TGTGCCAGCAGCCCCTCGGTGGGACTAGCGGGAGGGGGTAAAGAGACCCAGTACTTC. It is translated as CASSPSVGLAGGGKETQYF.